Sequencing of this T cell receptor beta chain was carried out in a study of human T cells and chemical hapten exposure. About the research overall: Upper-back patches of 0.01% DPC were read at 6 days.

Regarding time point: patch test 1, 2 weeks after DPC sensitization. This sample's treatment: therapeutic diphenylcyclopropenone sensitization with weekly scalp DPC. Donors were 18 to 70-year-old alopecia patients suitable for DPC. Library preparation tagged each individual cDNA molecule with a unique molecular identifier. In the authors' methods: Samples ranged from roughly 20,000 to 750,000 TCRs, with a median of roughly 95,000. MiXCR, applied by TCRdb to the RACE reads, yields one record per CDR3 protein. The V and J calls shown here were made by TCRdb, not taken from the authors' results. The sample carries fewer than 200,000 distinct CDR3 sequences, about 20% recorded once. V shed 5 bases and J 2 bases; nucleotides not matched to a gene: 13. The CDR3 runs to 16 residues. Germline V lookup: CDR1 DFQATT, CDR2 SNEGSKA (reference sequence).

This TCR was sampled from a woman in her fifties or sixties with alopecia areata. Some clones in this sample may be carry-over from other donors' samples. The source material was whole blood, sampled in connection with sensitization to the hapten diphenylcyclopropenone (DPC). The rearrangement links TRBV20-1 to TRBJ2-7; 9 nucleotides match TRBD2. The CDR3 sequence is CSAGLPRGGRAYEQYF. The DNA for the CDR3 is TGCAGTGCTGGCCTCCCACGGGGCGGGAGGGCCTACGAGCAGTACTTC.